This T cell receptor beta chain appears in the sequencing data of a study of Ad26.COV2.S vaccination and SARS-CoV-2 variants. Study-level background: In the study, Ad26.COV2.S was injected intramuscularly once, or twice 56 days apart. Overall study results and limits: Total responses of T cells may have been underestimated by the analyses of TCR breadth and depth. Placebo recipients showed lower spike-specific TCR breadth than vaccinees.

As to this clone: What it recognizes is unknown.

CDR3 size: 13 residues. With 2 bases clipped from V and 5 bases from J, the junction kept 4 bases outside the gene matches. CDR1 is GTSNPN, CDR2 SVGIG, per germline (reference sequence). Treatment given: roughly 19 received Ad26.COV2.S at low or high dose, single or two shots; roughly 5 received placebo; per-sample allocation not given. It was on day 63 after the first vaccine or placebo injection that samples were taken. The table came from immunoSEQ multiplex PCR; TCRdb's copy has only in-frame clones and leaves some out. This table has approximately 450,000 clones, 75% to 95% appearing once. This sequence was found in a person aged 18-60 years who received the Ad26.COV2.S COVID-19 vaccine or a placebo. The material was peripheral blood, obtained in a trial of Ad26.COV2.S vaccine versus placebo. The chain recombines TRBV30 with TRBJ2-7; TRBD1 agrees at 9 bases. CDR3 in amino acids: CAWSSGTGNEQYF. The CDR3 DNA follows: TGTGCCTGGAGTTCCGGGACAGGGAACGAGCAGTACTTC.